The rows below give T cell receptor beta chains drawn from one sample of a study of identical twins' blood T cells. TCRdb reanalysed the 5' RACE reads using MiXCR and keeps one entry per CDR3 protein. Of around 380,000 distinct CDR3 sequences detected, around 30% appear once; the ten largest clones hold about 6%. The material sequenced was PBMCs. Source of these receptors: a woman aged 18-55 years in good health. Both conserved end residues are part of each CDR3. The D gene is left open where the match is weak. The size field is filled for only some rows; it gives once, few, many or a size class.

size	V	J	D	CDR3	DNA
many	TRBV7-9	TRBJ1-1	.	CASSLGPGWEAFF	TGTGCCAGCAGCTTAGGTCCGGGCTGGGAAGCTTTCTTT
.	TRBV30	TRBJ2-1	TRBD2	CAWDPPGTSPSSYNEQFF	TGTGCCTGGGACCCCCCCGGGACTAGCCCGAGCTCCTACAATGAGCAGTTCTTC
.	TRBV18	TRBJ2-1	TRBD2	CASSPPGTSDPYNEQFF	TGTGCCAGCTCACCACCCGGGACTAGCGACCCCTACAATGAGCAGTTCTTC
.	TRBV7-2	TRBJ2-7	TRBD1	CASSITGTGVYEQYF	TGTGCCAGCAGCATAACCGGGACAGGGGTCTACGAGCAGTACTTC
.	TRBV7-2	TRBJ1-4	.	CASSPEGGNEKLFF	TGTGCCAGCAGCCCTGAGGGGGGTAATGAAAAACTGTTTTTT
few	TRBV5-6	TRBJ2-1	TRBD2	CASGGLAGANEQFF	TGTGCCAGCGGCGGACTAGCGGGAGCCAATGAGCAGTTCTTC
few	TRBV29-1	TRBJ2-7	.	CSVGVSYEQYF	TGCAGCGTTGGGGTCTCCTACGAGCAGTACTTC
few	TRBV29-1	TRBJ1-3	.	CSVGSTYSGNTIYF	TGCAGCGTTGGATCCACGTACTCTGGAAACACCATATATTTT
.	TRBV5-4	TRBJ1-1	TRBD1	CASSLPTTGRTEAFF	TGTGCCAGCAGCTTGCCCACGACAGGGCGGACTGAAGCTTTCTTT
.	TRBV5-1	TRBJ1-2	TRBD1	CASSSSGGGYGYTF	TGCGCCAGCAGCTCATCAGGGGGCGGGTATGGCTACACCTTC
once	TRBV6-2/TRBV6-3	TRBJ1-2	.	CASQSDGNYGYTF	TGTGCCAGCCAATCGGACGGTAACTATGGCTACACCTTC
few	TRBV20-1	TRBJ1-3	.	CSARDERGAGNTIYF	TGCAGTGCTAGAGATGAGAGGGGAGCGGGAAACACCATATATTTT
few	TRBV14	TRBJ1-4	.	CASSQDRPTFNEKLFF	TGTGCCAGCAGCCAAGATCGACCAACTTTTAATGAAAAACTGTTTTTT
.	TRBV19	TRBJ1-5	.	CASSLSAASPGGNQPQHF	TGTGCCAGTAGTTTAAGTGCGGCCTCGCCAGGGGGCAATCAGCCCCAGCATTTT
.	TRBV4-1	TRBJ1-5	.	CASSQGSGQLTRQHF	TGCGCCAGCAGCCAAGGTTCCGGTCAGTTAACGCGCCAGCATTTT
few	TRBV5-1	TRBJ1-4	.	CASSFRGGLFATNEKLFF	TGCGCCAGCAGCTTCAGAGGCGGACTATTTGCAACTAATGAAAAACTGTTTTTT
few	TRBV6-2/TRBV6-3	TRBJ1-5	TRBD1	CASSFGTVGDQPQHF	TGTGCCAGCAGTTTCGGGACAGTGGGTGATCAGCCCCAGCATTTT
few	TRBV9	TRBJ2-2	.	CASSARTLNTGELFF	TGTGCCAGCAGCGCCCGGACTCTAAACACCGGGGAGCTGTTTTTT
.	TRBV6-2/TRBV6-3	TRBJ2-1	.	CASSYYVRPYSEQFF	TGTGCCAGCAGTTACTACGTCCGTCCCTACAGTGAGCAGTTCTTC
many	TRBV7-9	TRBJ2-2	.	CASTLIGPKQEELFF	TGTGCCAGCACCTTAATCGGACCGAAGCAGGAGGAGCTGTTTTTT
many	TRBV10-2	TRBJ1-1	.	CASSWGRDTEAFF	TGCGCCAGCAGCTGGGGGCGGGACACTGAAGCTTTCTTT
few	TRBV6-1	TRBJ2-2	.	CASSELQYTGELFF	TGTGCCAGCAGTGAGTTACAATACACCGGGGAGCTGTTTTTT
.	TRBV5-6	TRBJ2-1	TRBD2	CASSATGLAVTNEQFF	TGTGCCAGCAGCGCGACGGGACTAGCGGTGACCAATGAGCAGTTCTTC
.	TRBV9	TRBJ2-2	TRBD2	CASSVAASGGLTGELFF	TGTGCCAGCAGCGTAGCGGCGAGCGGGGGCCTCACCGGGGAGCTGTTTTTT
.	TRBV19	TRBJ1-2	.	CASREPGHSYGYTF	TGTGCCAGTAGAGAGCCGGGACACAGCTATGGCTACACCTTC
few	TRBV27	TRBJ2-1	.	CASSPGGTQEQFF	TGTGCCAGCAGTCCAGGCGGGACTCAGGAGCAGTTCTTC
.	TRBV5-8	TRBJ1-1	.	CASSFIVRRDLTEAFF	TGTGCCAGCAGCTTTATAGTCCGCCGTGACCTCACTGAAGCTTTCTTT
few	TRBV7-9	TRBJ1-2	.	CASRPGDTYGYTF	TGTGCCAGCAGGCCCGGGGACACCTATGGCTACACCTTC
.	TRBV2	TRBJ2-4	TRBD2	CASRIGTSGRGNIQYF	TGTGCCAGCAGAATTGGGACTAGCGGGAGGGGGAACATTCAGTACTTC
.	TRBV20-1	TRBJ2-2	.	CSARTRLGTGELFF	TGCAGTGCTAGAACGCGGCTTGGGACCGGGGAGCTGTTTTTT
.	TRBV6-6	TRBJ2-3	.	CASSSAFTQYF	TGTGCCAGCAGTTCGGCGTTTACGCAGTATTTT
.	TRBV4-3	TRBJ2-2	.	CASSHALLAGELFF	TGCGCCAGCAGCCATGCCCTCCTGGCCGGGGAGCTGTTTTTT
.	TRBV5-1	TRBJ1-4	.	CASILSGPPRLFF	TGCGCCAGCATCTTGAGTGGCCCGCCAAGGCTGTTTTTT
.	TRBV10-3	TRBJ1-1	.	CAISESIRAFF	TGTGCCATCAGTGAGTCGATCAGAGCTTTCTTT
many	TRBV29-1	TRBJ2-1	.	CSALGGDGYNEQFF	TGCAGCGCTCTCGGAGGAGACGGTTACAATGAGCAGTTCTTC
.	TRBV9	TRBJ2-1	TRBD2	CASSVRRGATYNEQFF	TGTGCCAGCAGCGTTCGGCGGGGGGCGACCTACAATGAGCAGTTCTTC
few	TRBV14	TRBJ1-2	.	CASSQLWPNYGYTF	TGTGCCAGCAGCCAGCTCTGGCCTAACTATGGCTACACCTTC
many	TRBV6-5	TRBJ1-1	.	CASNGRQAGTEAFF	TGTGCCAGCAACGGAAGACAGGCGGGGACTGAAGCTTTCTTT
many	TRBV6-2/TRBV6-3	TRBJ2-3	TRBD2	CASSTSDTDTQYF	TGTGCCAGCAGCACTAGCGACACAGATACGCAGTATTTT
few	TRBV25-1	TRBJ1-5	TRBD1	CASSYTGETQPQHF	TGTGCCAGCAGTTACACAGGGGAGACTCAGCCCCAGCATTTT
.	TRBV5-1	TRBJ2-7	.	CASSLASSKYEQYF	TGCGCCAGCAGCTTGGCTTCTAGTAAGTACGAGCAGTACTTC
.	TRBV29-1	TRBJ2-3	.	CSVASGPLPDTQYF	TGCAGCGTTGCGTCAGGCCCCCTTCCAGATACGCAGTATTTT
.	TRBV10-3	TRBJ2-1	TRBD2	CAFSESGLAGIEQFF	TGTGCCTTCAGTGAGTCGGGACTAGCGGGGATTGAGCAGTTCTTC
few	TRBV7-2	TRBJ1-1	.	CASSPWQRFLNTEAFF	TGTGCCAGCAGCCCGTGGCAGAGGTTCTTAAACACTGAAGCTTTCTTT
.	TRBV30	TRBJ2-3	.	CACFRGVDTQYF	TGTGCCTGTTTTCGCGGGGTAGATACGCAGTATTTT
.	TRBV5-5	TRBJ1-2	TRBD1	CASSSPGTGSGYTF	TGTGCCAGCAGCTCCCCCGGGACAGGGAGTGGCTACACCTTC
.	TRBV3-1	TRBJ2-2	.	CASSPRDPSFLGTGELFF	TGTGCCAGCAGCCCTAGGGACCCCAGCTTTCTTGGCACCGGGGAGCTGTTTTTT
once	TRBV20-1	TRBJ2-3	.	CSASSWSAGRTDTQYF	TGCAGTGCTAGTTCGTGGTCGGCGGGGAGGACAGATACGCAGTATTTT
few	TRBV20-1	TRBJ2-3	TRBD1	CSANDRGRADTQYF	TGCAGTGCTAATGACAGGGGGCGTGCAGATACGCAGTATTTT
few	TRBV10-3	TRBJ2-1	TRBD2	CASSGGHNEQFF	TGTGCCTCGAGCGGGGGCCATAATGAGCAGTTCTTC
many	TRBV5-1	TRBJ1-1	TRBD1	CASSPQGIAEAFF	TGCGCCAGCAGCCCACAGGGGATCGCTGAAGCTTTCTTT
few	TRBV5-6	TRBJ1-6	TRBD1	CASSSNPGQGNSPLHF	TGTGCCAGCAGCTCTAACCCGGGACAGGGGAATTCACCCCTCCACTTT
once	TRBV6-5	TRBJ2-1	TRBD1	CASSLQGVPGPHNEQFF	TGTGCCAGCAGTCTACAGGGGGTTCCGGGACCCCACAATGAGCAGTTCTTC
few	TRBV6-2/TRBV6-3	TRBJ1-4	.	CASSYGGTNEKLFF	TGTGCCAGCAGTTACGGGGGGACTAATGAAAAACTGTTTTTT
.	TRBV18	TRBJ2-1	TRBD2	CASSPPGTSGSNEQFF	TGTGCCAGCTCACCACCCGGGACTAGCGGGAGCAATGAGCAGTTCTTC
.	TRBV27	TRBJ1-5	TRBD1	CASSTLKDRVVGQPQHF	TGTGCCAGCAGTACGTTAAAGGACAGGGTAGTGGGTCAGCCCCAGCATTTT
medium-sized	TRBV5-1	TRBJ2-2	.	CASRPEPGYPGELFF	TGCGCCAGCAGGCCCGAACCGGGTTACCCCGGGGAGCTGTTTTTT
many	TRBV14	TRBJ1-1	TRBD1	CASSLITGADAFF	TGTGCCAGCAGCTTGATTACAGGGGCTGACGCTTTCTTT